The source of this T cell receptor (beta chain) is a study of blood T cells in healthy people across ages. A J-beta primer mix and a sample-barcoded 5' primer were used in a second PCR of about 7 to 12 cycles. TCRdb used MiXCR to reprocess the 5' RACE reads, holding one entry per CDR3 protein. The data contain 1.6 million or so distinct CDR3 sequences, about 35% of them singletons. There are a few counts of this clonotype. Trimming took 5 bases from V and 5 from J, leaving 13 bases between them. The germline gives CDR1 MNHEY, CDR2 SMNVEV (reference sequence). The CDR3 totals 13 residues. The chain is built from TRBV27 and TRBJ2-7; D is unresolved. The TCR originated in a young woman in good health. Sequenced input: blood. CDR3 loop: CASSTDLGDEQYF. As DNA, the CDR3 is TGTGCCAGCAGTACTGACCTTGGGGACGAGCAGTACTTC.